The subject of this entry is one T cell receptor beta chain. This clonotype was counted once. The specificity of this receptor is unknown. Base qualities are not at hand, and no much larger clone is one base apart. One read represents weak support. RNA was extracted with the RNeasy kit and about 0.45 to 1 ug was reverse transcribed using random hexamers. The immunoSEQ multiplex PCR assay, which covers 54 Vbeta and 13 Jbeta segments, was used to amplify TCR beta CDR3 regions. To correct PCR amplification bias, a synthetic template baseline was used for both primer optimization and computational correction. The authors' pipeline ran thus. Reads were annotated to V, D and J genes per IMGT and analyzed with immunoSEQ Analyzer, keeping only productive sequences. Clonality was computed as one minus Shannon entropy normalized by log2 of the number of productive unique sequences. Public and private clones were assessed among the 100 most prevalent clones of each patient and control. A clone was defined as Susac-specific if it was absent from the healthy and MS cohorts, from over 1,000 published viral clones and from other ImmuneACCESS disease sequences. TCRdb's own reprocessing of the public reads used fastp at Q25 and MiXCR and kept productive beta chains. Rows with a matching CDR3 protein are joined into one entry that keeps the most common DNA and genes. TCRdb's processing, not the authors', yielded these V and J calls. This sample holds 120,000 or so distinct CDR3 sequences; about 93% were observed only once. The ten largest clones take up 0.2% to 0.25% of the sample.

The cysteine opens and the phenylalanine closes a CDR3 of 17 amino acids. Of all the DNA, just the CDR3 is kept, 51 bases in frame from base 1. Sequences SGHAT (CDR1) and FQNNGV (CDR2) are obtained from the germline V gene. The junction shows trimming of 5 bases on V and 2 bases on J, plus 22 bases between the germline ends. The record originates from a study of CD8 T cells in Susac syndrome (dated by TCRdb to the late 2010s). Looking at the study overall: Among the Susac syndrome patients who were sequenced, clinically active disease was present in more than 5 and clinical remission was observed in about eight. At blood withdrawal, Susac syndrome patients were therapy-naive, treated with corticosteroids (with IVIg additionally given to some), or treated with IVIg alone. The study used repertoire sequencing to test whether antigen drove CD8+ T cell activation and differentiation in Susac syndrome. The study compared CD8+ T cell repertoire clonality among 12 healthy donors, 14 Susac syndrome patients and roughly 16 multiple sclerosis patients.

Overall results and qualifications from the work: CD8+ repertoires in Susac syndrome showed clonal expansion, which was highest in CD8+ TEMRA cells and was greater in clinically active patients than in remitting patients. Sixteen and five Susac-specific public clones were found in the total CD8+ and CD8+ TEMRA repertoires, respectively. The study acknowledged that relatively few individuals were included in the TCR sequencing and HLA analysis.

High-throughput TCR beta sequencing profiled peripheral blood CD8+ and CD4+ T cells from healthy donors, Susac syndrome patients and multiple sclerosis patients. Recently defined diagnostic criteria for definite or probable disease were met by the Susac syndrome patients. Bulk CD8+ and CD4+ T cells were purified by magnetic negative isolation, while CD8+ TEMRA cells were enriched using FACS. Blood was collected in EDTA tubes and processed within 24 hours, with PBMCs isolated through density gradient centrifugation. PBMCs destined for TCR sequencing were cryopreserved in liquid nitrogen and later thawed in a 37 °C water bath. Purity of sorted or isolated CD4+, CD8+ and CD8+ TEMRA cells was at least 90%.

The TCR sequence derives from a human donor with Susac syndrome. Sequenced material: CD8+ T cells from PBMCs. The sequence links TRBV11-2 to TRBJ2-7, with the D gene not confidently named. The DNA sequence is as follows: TGTGCCAGCAGCGCCTGGGGTATTGGAGCAAGCCCCTACGAGCAGTACTTC. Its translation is CASSAWGIGASPYEQYF. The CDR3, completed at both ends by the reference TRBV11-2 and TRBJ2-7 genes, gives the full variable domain EAGVAQSPRYKIIEKRQSVAFWCNPISGHATLYWYQQILGQGPKLLIQFQNNGVVDDSQLPKDRFSAERLKGVDSTLKIQPAKLEDSAVYLCASSAWGIGASPYEQYFGPGTRLTVT.